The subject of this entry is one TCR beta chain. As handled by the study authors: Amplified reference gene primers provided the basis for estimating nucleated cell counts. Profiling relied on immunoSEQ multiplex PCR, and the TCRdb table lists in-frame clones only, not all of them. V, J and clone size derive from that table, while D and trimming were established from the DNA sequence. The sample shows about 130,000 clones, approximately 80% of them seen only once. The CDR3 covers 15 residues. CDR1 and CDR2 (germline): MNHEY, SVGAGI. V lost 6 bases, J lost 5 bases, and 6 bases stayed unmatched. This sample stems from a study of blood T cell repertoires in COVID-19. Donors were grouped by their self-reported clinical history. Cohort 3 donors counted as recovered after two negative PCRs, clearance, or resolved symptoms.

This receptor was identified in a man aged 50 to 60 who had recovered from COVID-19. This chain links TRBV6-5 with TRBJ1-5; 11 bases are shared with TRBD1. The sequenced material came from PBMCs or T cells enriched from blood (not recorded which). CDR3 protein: CASSPGQGVDQPQHF. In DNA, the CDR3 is TGTGCCAGCAGCCCGGGACAGGGGGTCGATCAGCCCCAGCATTTT.